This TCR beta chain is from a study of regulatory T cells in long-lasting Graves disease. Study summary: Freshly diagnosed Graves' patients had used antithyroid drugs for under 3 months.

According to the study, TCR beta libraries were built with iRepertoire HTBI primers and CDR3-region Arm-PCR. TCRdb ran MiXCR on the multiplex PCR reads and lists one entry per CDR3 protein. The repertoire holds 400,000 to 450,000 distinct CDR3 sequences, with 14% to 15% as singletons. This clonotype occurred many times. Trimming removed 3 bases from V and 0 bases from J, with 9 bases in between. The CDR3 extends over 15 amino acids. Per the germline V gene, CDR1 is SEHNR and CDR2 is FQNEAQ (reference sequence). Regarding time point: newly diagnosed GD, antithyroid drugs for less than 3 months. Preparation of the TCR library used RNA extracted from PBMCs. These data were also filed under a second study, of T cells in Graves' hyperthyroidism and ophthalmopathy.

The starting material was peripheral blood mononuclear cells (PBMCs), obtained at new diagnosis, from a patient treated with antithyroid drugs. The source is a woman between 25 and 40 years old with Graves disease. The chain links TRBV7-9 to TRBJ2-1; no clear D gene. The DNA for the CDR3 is TGTGCCAGCAGCTTCCACCTGAGCTCCTACAATGAGCAGTTCTTC. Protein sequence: CASSFHLSSYNEQFF.